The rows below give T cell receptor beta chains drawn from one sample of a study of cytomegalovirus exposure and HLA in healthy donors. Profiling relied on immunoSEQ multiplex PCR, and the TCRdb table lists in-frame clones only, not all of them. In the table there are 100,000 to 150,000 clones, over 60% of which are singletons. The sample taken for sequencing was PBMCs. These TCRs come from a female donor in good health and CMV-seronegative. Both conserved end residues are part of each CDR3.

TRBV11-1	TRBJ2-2	CASSLGQGSKTGELFF
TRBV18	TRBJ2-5	CASSQLRDIQETQYF
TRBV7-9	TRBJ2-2	CASSQTSGDTGELFF
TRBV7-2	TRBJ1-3	CASSLSSVTSGNTIYF
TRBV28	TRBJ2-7	CASSLRGSNYEQYF
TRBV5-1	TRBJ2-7	CASSPRTYSGRPSYEQYF
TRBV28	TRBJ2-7	CATSRTSRGYEQYF
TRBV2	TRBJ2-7	CASSAGASDEQYF
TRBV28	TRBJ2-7	CASSKAGINVYEQYF
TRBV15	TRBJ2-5	CATSSPDRGSETQYF
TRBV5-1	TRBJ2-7	CASSLYQGAYEQYF
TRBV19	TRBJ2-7	CASSGGTPPYEQYF
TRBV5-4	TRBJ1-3	CASSWGLPGGGNTIYF
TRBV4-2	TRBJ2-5	CASSQDGPSREQYF
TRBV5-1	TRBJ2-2	CASSLGISGANTGELFF
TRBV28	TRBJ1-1	CASSFVPQNTEAFF
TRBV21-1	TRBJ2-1	CASSQRRGSYNEQFF
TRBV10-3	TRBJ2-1	CAISGLAGAPHNEQFF
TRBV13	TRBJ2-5	CASSLVRLEETQYF
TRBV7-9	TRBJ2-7	CASSLFRSHPGSSYEQYF
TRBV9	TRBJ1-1	CASSTTQGNTEAFF
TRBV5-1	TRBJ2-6	CASSLTAREKNVLTF
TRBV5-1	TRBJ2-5	CASAGRGGGETQYF
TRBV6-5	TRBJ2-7	CASRFRRAGYEQYF
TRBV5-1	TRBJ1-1	CASRFTGSTEAFF
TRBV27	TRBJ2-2	CASRSAGVGTGELFF
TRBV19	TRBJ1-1	CASKFQGAMYTEAFF
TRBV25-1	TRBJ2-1	CASSEYWPLAGNYNEQFF
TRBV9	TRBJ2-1	CASSVVGLARNEQFF
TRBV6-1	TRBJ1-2	CASGRSNYGYTF
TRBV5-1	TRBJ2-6	CASSRGLGLAGGKVINGANGLTF
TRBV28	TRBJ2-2	CASSSIALGEGRNTGELFF
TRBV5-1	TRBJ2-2	CASSLAGLSYSNTGELFF
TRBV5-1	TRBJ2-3	CASSLAPGQGRSTDTQYF
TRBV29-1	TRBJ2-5	CSVAQNQETQYF
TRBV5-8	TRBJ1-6	CASSSDRGFSRSPLHF
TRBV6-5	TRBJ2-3	CASSWGGPGLMDTQYF
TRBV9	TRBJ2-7	CASSGPGSYHEQYF
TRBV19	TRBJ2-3	CASSIARLAGSTDTQYF
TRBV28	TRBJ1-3	CASSLWWQAAPGNTIYF
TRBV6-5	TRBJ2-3	CASTGDVTRHTQYF
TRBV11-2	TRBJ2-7	CASSLQQGRYEQYF